Sequencing of this T cell receptor beta chain was carried out in a study of blood T cell repertoires in COVID-19. Background on the study: Collection of acute and convalescent COVID-19 samples took place in the United States, Italy and Spain.

Per the germline V gene, CDR1 is KGHDR and CDR2 is SFDVKD. The V segment lost 4 bases and the J segment 0 bases; nucleotides outside the gene matches: 9. CDR3 size: 18 residues. The repertoire was sequenced with immunoSEQ multiplex PCR; TCRdb's copy has only in-frame clones and lacks some. The sample lists about 430,000 clones, approximately 90% occurring once. The sequenced material came from PBMCs or T cells enriched from blood (not recorded which). This clonotype was obtained from a woman between 18 and 29 years old who had been exposed to COVID-19. V is TRBV24-1 and J is TRBJ1-1; 11 bases are a match to TRBD1. CDR3 DNA sequence: TGTGCCACCAGTGAATTCGGGACAGGGGGTAGGATGAACACTGAAGCTTTCTTT. Amino acids: CATSEFGTGGRMNTEAFF.